Sequencing of this T cell receptor (beta chain) was carried out in a study of T cell responses to AZD1222 COVID-19 vaccine. Study-wide results and limits: Spike regions recognized by vaccine-associated CD4 TCRs spanned the protein, led by 160-218 and 743-854. Only a handful of AZD1222 recipients, roughly 6 in all, had baseline seropositivity.

A word on this clone: Its target is unknown.

Trimming cost V 3 bases and J 2 bases, with 10 bases left between them. This CDR3 is 14 amino acids long. Germline V gene lookup returns CDR1 SGHTA and CDR2 FQGNSA. Clones were sequenced by immunoSEQ multiplex PCR, and TCRdb holds only the in-frame ones, with some missing. This sample has 60,000 to 85,000 clones, with 88% found just once. This TCR came from an adult who received the MenACWY meningococcal vaccine as a control. The chain couples TRBV7-2 to TRBJ1-2; D is possibly TRBD1 (6 bases). The material was peripheral blood, obtained 28 days after the second dose of the MenACWY control vaccine. The CDR3 nucleotides are TGTGCCAGCAGCTTGGCCCAGGGGAACTATGGCTACACCTTC. This codes for CASSLAQGNYGYTF.